These 18 T cell receptor beta chains came from one sample sequenced in a study of identical twins. Via MiXCR, TCRdb re-called the 5' RACE reads, giving one row per CDR3 protein. Among approximately 700,000 distinct CDR3 sequences listed, about 20% were seen once. The same specimen was also included in a second study, on T cells expressing NK-cell markers.

What was sequenced was PBMCs. These receptors were obtained from a woman between 18 and 29 years old in good health.

This chain links TRBV12-3 or TRBV12-4 with TRBJ1-1; no clear D gene. The CDR3 covers 14 residues. V was pared by 3 bases and J by 1 base, with 9 bases between. CDR3 residues: CASSLVMKNTEAFF. The CDR3 region has the DNA TGTGCCAGCAGTTTGGTTATGAAGAACACTGAAGCTTTCTTT.

This clonotype has more than one count but fewer than ten. The chain uses TRBV6-2 or TRBV6-3 and TRBJ1-1; D gene unclear. The germline V gene has CDR1 MNHEY and CDR2 SVGEGT. With 8 bases removed from V and 1 base from J, the gap between germline ends came to 11 bases. The CDR3 runs 13 residues. CDR3 residues: CASCLVGNTEAFF. For the CDR3, the DNA is TGTGCCAGCTGTCTCGTTGGGAACACTGAAGCTTTCTTT.

The V and J genes are TRBV7-2 and TRBJ2-7; D not certain. V lost 0 bases and J 6 bases, leaving 9 bases between the germline ends. Germline assignment: CDR1 SGHTA and CDR2 FQGNSA. This CDR3 contains 13 residues. As DNA, the CDR3 is TGTGCCAGCAGCTTAGCTAGCAGACGCGAGCAGTACTTC. Protein: CASSLASRREQYF. Full variable domain (remainder filled in from reference TRBV7-2 and TRBJ2-7): GAGVSQSPSNKVTEKGKDVELRCDPISGHTALYWYRQSLGQGLEFLIYFQGNSAPDKSGLPSDRFSAERTGGSVSTLTIQRTQQEDSAVYLCASSLASRREQYFGPGTRLTVT.

The rearrangement links TRBV4-2 to TRBJ2-2; 8 bases map to TRBD2. Per the germline V gene, CDR1 is LGHNA and CDR2 is YNFKEQ. The length of the CDR3 is 16 residues. After removal of 1 base from V and 5 bases from J, the junction contained 6 bases not matched to a gene. In nucleotides, the CDR3 is TGTGCCAGCAGCCAAGGCCCACTAGCGGAAACCGGGGAGCTGTTTTTT. It encodes CASSQGPLAETGELFF.

The J gene is TRBJ1-5, the V gene TRBV2; no clear D gene. The germline V gene encodes CDR1 SNHLY and CDR2 FYNNEI. V lost 4 bases, J lost 4 bases, and 14 bases lay in between. This CDR3 has 15 residues. CDR3 residues: CASSAWSGRNQPQHF. CDR3 nucleotide sequence: TGTGCCAGCAGTGCTTGGAGCGGCAGGAATCAGCCCCAGCATTTT. The entire variable domain, with the rest obtained from reference TRBV2 and TRBJ1-5, is as follows: EPEVTQTPSHQVTQMGQEVILRCVPISNHLYFYWYRQILGQKVEFLVSFYNNEISEKSEIFDDQFSVERPDGSNFTLKIRSTKLEDSAMYFCASSAWSGRNQPQHFGDGTRLSIL.

There are a few counts of this clonotype. V and J are TRBV20-1 and TRBJ2-7, with D unclear. In germline, CDR1 is DFQATT, CDR2 SNEGSKA (reference sequence). The length of the CDR3 is 14 residues. V was shortened by 3 bases and J by 2 bases, with 14 bases between the two germline ends. The CDR3 protein is CSASISNQAYEQYF. CDR3 DNA: TGCAGTGCTAGCATCTCCAACCAGGCCTACGAGCAGTACTTC.

The chain carries TRBV7-3 and TRBJ2-1; D call uncertain. V was clipped by 0 bases and J by 5 bases, with 14 bases between them. The CDR3 extends over 16 amino acids. Germline CDR1 and CDR2: SGHTA and FQGTGA. For the CDR3, the DNA is TGTGCCAGCAGCTTAACGCCCGGAAGCCGCCACAATGAGCAGTTCTTC. This codes for CASSLTPGSRHNEQFF.

The chain employs TRBV20-1 and TRBJ1-1; unclear D gene. Trimming pared 8 bases from V and 0 bases from J, leaving 19 bases between. Germline V gene data show CDR1 as DFQATT and CDR2 as SNEGSKA (reference sequence). There are 15 residues in the CDR3. The CDR3: CSFRGVDGLNTEAFF. As DNA, the CDR3 is TGCAGTTTCCGTGGAGTTGACGGTCTGAACACTGAAGCTTTCTTT.

This clonotype was observed a handful of times. The J gene is TRBJ2-2, the V gene TRBV7-9; weak D call: TRBD2 (5 bases). Trimming removed 7 bases at V and 4 bases at J, with 13 bases between. Per the germline V gene, CDR1 is SEHNR and CDR2 is FQNEAQ (reference sequence). The CDR3 contains 14 residues. DNA for the CDR3: TGTGCCAGCACCTCGGGGTTGAGCACCGGGGAGCTGTTTTTT. As protein: CASTSGLSTGELFF.

There are a few counts of this clonotype. The chain recombines TRBV20-1 with TRBJ1-6; D is perhaps TRBD1 (5 bases). The CDR3 is made up of 14 amino acids. The germline V gene has CDR1 DFQATT and CDR2 SNEGSKA (reference sequence). V lost 4 bases and J 6 bases, leaving 13 bases between the germline ends. The CDR3 is CSATDPGINSPLHF. The CDR3 DNA reads as TGCAGTGCTACAGATCCAGGGATTAATTCACCCCTCCACTTT.

This clonotype was seen only a few times. The chain joins TRBV5-1 to TRBJ2-1; unclear D gene. CDR3 length: 13 amino acids. Between the trimmed V and J ends, which lost 3 bases and 10 bases, there was a span of 14 bases. The germline V gene encodes CDR1 SGHRS and CDR2 YFSETQ. CDR3 sequence (DNA): TGCGCCAGCAGCTACCCATCGTCTGGGGAGCAGTTCTTC. Residues: CASSYPSSGEQFF.

This clonotype occurred a few times. This rearrangement joins TRBV7-9 to TRBJ2-7; D unclear. Trimming cost V 4 bases and J 5 bases, with 15 bases left between them. Germline V gene sequence: CDR1 SEHNR, CDR2 FQNEAQ (reference sequence). This CDR3 region has 14 residues. DNA for the CDR3: TGTGCCAGCAGCTCGCCGACACGGCCCGACGAGCAGTACTTC. Translating gives CASSSPTRPDEQYF.

The chain joins TRBV9 to TRBJ2-5, with a tentative D call TRBD2 (6 bases). The CDR3 loop spans 16 amino acids. V lost 3 bases and J 2 bases, leaving 17 bases between the germline ends. The germline V gene encodes CDR1 SGDLS and CDR2 YYNGEE. CDR3 in amino acids: CASSAGTLPAQETQYF. The DNA of the CDR3 is TGTGCCAGCAGCGCGGGGACTCTCCCGGCACAAGAGACCCAGTACTTC.

The chain links TRBV6-2 or TRBV6-3 to TRBJ1-5; D unresolved. The CDR3 covers 14 residues. V was trimmed by 10 bases and J by 0 bases, leaving 13 bases between them. Germline V gives CDR1 MNHEY, CDR2 SVGEGT. The CDR3 reads CATRRRGSNQPQHF. CDR3 DNA: TGTGCCACTCGCCGGAGAGGTAGCAATCAGCCCCAGCATTTT.

This clonotype was counted a few times. The chain combines TRBV2 with TRBJ1-2; D gene uncertain. The V gene's germline CDR1 is SNHLY and CDR2 FYNNEI. The CDR3 consists of 13 residues. Trimming removed 0 bases from V and 4 bases from J, with 6 bases in between. CDR3 sequence: CASSEAAVYGYTF. The DNA for the CDR3 is TGTGCCAGCAGTGAAGCGGCAGTCTATGGCTACACCTTC.

The chain combines TRBV20-1 with TRBJ2-7; 7 positions match TRBD2. J gave up 7 bases and V 6 bases, and 18 bases lay outside the gene matches. The CDR3 totals 15 residues. From germline, CDR1 is DFQATT and CDR2 SNEGSKA (reference sequence). CDR3 loop: CSANPGRGSLEEQYF. In nucleotides, the CDR3 is TGCAGTGCCAACCCTGGGCGGGGGTCTCTTGAGGAGCAGTACTTC.

The V call is TRBV29-1, the J call TRBJ2-5, with 7 bases identical to TRBD1. Germline CDR1 SQVTM, CDR2 ANQGSEA. The CDR3 consists of 12 residues. V shed 6 bases and J 5 bases; nucleotides not matched to a gene: 6. CDR3 loop: CSVYRGWETQYF. CDR3 DNA: TGCAGCGTGTACAGGGGTTGGGAGACCCAGTACTTC.

This sequence joins TRBV14 and TRBJ1-1, with unresolved D. The V end lost 3 bases, the J end lost 3 bases, and 14 bases lay between the germline ends. The CDR3 runs 15 residues. Looked up from germline, CDR1 is SGHDN and CDR2 is FVKESK. The CDR3 bases are TGTGCCAGCAGCCAGCGGGCCAGCTTCGACACTGAAGCTTTCTTT. It codes for CASSQRASFDTEAFF.